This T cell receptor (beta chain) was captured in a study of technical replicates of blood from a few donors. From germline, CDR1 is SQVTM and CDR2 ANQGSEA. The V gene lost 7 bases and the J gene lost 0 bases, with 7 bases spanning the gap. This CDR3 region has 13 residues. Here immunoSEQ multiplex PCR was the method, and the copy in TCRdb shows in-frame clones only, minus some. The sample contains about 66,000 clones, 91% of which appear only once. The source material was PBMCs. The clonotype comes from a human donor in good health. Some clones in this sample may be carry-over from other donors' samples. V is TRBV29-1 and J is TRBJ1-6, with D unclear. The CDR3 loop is CSARSSYNSPLHF. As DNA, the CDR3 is TGCAGCGCTAGGAGCTCCTATAATTCACCCCTCCACTTT. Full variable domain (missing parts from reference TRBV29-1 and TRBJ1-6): SAVISQKPSRDICQRGTSLTIQCQVDSQVTMMFWYRQQPGQSLTLIATANQGSEATYESGFVIDKFPISRPNLTFSTLTVSNMSPEDSSIYLCSARSSYNSPLHFGNGTRLTVT.